Described below is a single TCR beta chain sequence and its context. This specimen comes from a study of T cell changes during pregnancy in multiple sclerosis. Assay: immunoSEQ multiplex PCR; the TCRdb copy retains only in-frame clones and omits some. Of under 75,000 clones in the sample, roughly 89% were seen once. J gave up 0 bases and V 3 bases, and 4 bases lay outside the gene matches. Germline assignment: CDR1 SGDLS and CDR2 YYNGEE. The CDR3 extends over 15 amino acids. This receptor was identified in a female donor in good health, enrolled as a control in a pregnancy study. The chain links TRBV9 to TRBJ2-3; 7 nucleotides line up with TRBD1. This sample comprised peripheral blood, obtained in the third trimester of pregnancy. The CDR3 here is CASSGGGYSTDTQYF. Written as DNA, the CDR3 is TGTGCCAGCAGCGGAGGGGGCTATAGCACAGATACGCAGTATTTT.